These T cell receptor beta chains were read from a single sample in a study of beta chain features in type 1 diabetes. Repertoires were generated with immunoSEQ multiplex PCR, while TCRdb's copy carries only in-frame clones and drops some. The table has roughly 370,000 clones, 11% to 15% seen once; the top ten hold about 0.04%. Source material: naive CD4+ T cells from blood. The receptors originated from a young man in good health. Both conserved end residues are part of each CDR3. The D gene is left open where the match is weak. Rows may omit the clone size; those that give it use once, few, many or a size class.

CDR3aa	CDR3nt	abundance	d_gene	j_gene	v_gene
CASSVQPAEETQYF	TGTGCCAGCAGCGTTCAACCAGCGGAAGAGACCCAGTACTTC	few	NA	TRBJ2-5	TRBV9
CASSLNIGTGINTQYF	TGCGCCAGCAGCTTGAATATTGGGACAGGGATAAATACGCAGTATTTT	few	TRBD1	TRBJ2-3	TRBV5-1
CASRSGPVNEQFF	TGTGCCAGCCGATCCGGCCCGGTTAATGAGCAGTTCTTC	few	NA	TRBJ2-1	TRBV7-9
CASSRGQGEYGYTF	TGTGCCAGCAGCCGAGGACAGGGGGAATATGGCTACACCTTC	NA	TRBD1	TRBJ1-2	TRBV5-4
CAISESGRDSPLHF	TGTGCCATCAGTGAGTCGGGTCGAGATTCACCCCTCCACTTT	NA	NA	TRBJ1-6	TRBV10-3
CASSLVMRIPSGANVLTF	TGTGCCAGCAGCTTAGTGATGAGGATCCCATCTGGGGCCAACGTCCTGACTTTC	NA	NA	TRBJ2-6	TRBV7-3
CASSEAPAAYEQYF	TGTGCCAGCAGTGAAGCCCCGGCGGCGTACGAGCAGTACTTC	few	NA	TRBJ2-7	TRBV2
CASSLNTGQALETQYF	TGCGCCAGCAGCTTGAACACGGGGCAAGCACTAGAGACCCAGTACTTC	few	NA	TRBJ2-5	TRBV5-1
CSVENSGAGIAEAFF	TGCAGCGTTGAAAACTCTGGGGCGGGGATCGCTGAAGCTTTCTTT	NA	NA	TRBJ1-1	TRBV29-1
CASSSDRGYGYTF	TGTGCCAGCAGCTCCGACAGGGGCTATGGCTACACCTTC	few	TRBD1	TRBJ1-2	TRBV6-6
CASRKGLARLSNEQYF	TGTGCCAGCAGAAAAGGACTAGCCCGTTTGTCTAACGAGCAGTACTTC	few	TRBD2	TRBJ2-7	TRBV2
CASSEVGQGGYQPQHF	TGTGCCAGCAGTGAAGTGGGACAGGGTGGATATCAGCCCCAGCATTTT	few	TRBD1	TRBJ1-5	TRBV6-1
CASSQATGGSYGYTF	TGCGCCAGCAGCCAAGCCACAGGGGGCAGCTATGGCTACACCTTC	few	TRBD1	TRBJ1-2	TRBV4-3
CASSSSGRVYNEQFF	TGTGCCAGCAGCTCCAGCGGGAGGGTTTACAATGAGCAGTTCTTC	NA	TRBD2	TRBJ2-1	TRBV7-9
CASSPRQNTEAFF	TGTGCCAGCTCCCCTCGACAGAACACTGAAGCTTTCTTT	NA	NA	TRBJ1-1	TRBV7-9
CSVEVWDTSYEQYF	TGCAGCGTTGAAGTTTGGGACACTTCCTACGAGCAGTACTTC	few	NA	TRBJ2-7	TRBV29-1
CASSFQGVSNIQYF	TGTGCCAGCAGCTTTCAGGGGGTATCGAACATTCAGTACTTC	NA	TRBD1	TRBJ2-4	TRBV7-9